This TCR beta chain came from a study of early stage breast cancer tumors (dated by TCRdb to about 2017). Context from the whole study: Of the approximately 15 invasive breast tumors, eleven to twelve were found to be estrogen receptor-positive, progesterone receptor-positive and HER2-negative. A read coverage of roughly 10-fold per sample was achieved on average. Most of the 12 ER+/PR+/HER2- tumors were invasive ductal carcinomas, while the other four were invasive lobular carcinomas. A total of about 2.9 million templates, representing 1,097,674 unique clonotypes, were detected across all samples. What the study reported, not specific to this receptor: Because the cohort was small, analysis by tumor subtype was not possible. Compared with adjacent normal breast tissue, tumors had higher clonality and 2 to 3-fold greater T cell density. Chain pairing and functional markers such as CD4, CD8 and FOXP3 were not captured by bulk genomic DNA sequencing of unsorted cells. Enriched TCRB sequences shared across patients were mostly commonly generated sequences, unlikely to play an important role in the tumor microenvironment. Repertoires from blood and normal breast were more alike than repertoires from blood and tumor, and in about 85% of the 16 patients, comparing each tissue with blood separated tumor from normal.

The study profiled bulk TCR beta-chain repertoires in matched peripheral blood, tumor and adjacent normal breast tissue taken from over 15 patients with early-stage breast cancer. Before surgery, whole blood (roughly 4.5-10 mL) was collected into EDTA tubes and processed within 2 hours. Peripheral blood mononuclear cells were isolated by Ficoll-Paque centrifugation in SepMate-50 tubes. PBMCs were cryopreserved in approximately 90% FBS with approximately 10% DMSO in aliquots of roughly 1.8 to 4 million cells and stored in liquid nitrogen. Genomic DNA was extracted with the Qiagen AllPrep DNA/RNA Mini kit. The CDR3 has 14 amino acids, counting the end cysteine and phenylalanine. Only the CDR3 portion is preserved as DNA: 42 bases, with reading frame beginning at the first base. Here V drops 4 bases and J drops 7 bases, and the junction holds 8 bases not matched to any gene. The germline V gene (reference sequence) specifies SGHNT as CDR1 and YYREEE as CDR2.

A note on this clone: Its antigen is still unknown. Per-nucleotide qualities are absent, and no much larger clonotype sits a single base away.

Every sample was amplified as two independent genomic DNA replicates, using approximately 0.54 ug for blood and about 1.6 ug for tumor or normal breast. TCRB sequencing of genomic DNA was carried out with the ImmunoSeq Intro kit according to the manufacturer's instructions. Multiplex PCR ran 30 to 40 cycles with proprietary primers and spike-in control sequences for absolute quantification. Single-end 150-bp reads were used to sequence an 87-bp fragment spanning the CDR3 and the flanking V and J genes. Seven samples, each with two replicates, were multiplexed per lane of an Illumina MiSeq using version 3.0 chemistry. The paper's data handling went like this. The vendor's proprietary pipeline handled the raw data processing, merging both replicates into a single result for each sample. Clonotypes were defined as productive rearrangements sharing the V-gene family, CDR3 amino acid sequence and J-gene segment. To compute clonality, the normalized Shannon entropy (Pielou evenness) of TCRB abundances was subtracted from 1. To estimate T cell density, the total number of templates was divided by the number of input cells, which was inferred from the amount of DNA input. Total repertoire diversity and clonality were estimated with Recon using default parameters. A clonotype was considered tumor-enriched if its abundance in tumor exceeded 0.1% and was at least 32-fold higher than its abundance in normal breast. Here the immuneACCESS table is served through TCRdb, limited to in-frame sequences with V and J called. Missing clones are a known gap in these copies; in checked studies unresolved V genes cover under half, and the rest lacks a known reason. That table furnishes V, J and clone size, whereas the DNA furnished D and trimming. This sample lists about 38,000 clones; roughly 70% were detected once. About 6.8% of the sample is in the top ten clones.

The sequenced material came from blood. The clonotype originates from a person aged 55 to 69 with breast cancer. The V gene is TRBV5-4 and the J gene is TRBJ1-5; 7 bases in the junction line up with TRBD1. CDR3 region: CASSPPGGHQPQHF. The DNA is as follows: TGTGCCAGCAGCCCACCAGGGGGGCACCAGCCCCAGCATTTT. The CDR3 plus the reference TRBV5-4 and TRBJ1-5 genes for the other parts give the full variable domain: ETGVTQSPTHLIKTRGQQVTLRCSSQSGHNTVSWYQQALGQGPQFIFQYYREEENGRGNFPPRFSGLQFPNYSSELNVNALELDDSALYLCASSPPGGHQPQHFGDGTRLSIL.